These 11 T cell receptor beta chains share one sample of origin, sequenced in a study of monozygotic twins with inflammatory bowel disease. TCRdb re-called the 5' RACE reads and shows each CDR3 protein once, DNA omitted. With over 200,000 distinct CDR3 sequences in the sample, the ten largest clones hold approximately 7.7%. The sequencing input was blood. All receptors derive from a human donor with ulcerative colitis or Crohn's disease, or a healthy co-twin of an affected twin (not recorded which).

This sequence joins TRBV4-2 and TRBJ1-1; the TCRdb call, TRBD1, lacks DNA for checking. Germline CDR1 is LGHNA and CDR2 is YNFKEQ. This CDR3 has 18 residues. The CDR3 loop reads CASSQGLGQGVSLAEAFF.

This chain connects TRBV10-3 to TRBJ2-7; the D call from TCRdb, TRBD1, cannot be confirmed without DNA. The germline CDR1 and CDR2 sequences are ENHRY and SYGVKD. The CDR3 is 15 amino acids. CDR3 loop: CAISENRDSPYEQYF.

The chain uses TRBV10-3 and TRBJ1-4; the TRBD1 assignment by TCRdb is unverifiable without DNA. This CDR3 spans 15 amino acids. The germline CDR1 and CDR2 sequences are ENHRY and SYGVKD. The CDR3 reads CAISDTGGSREKLFF.

This chain connects TRBV27 to TRBJ1-2; no DNA is available, so the TRBD1 call from TCRdb remains unchecked. Germline loops: CDR1 MNHEY, CDR2 SMNVEV (reference sequence). This CDR3 comprises 14 residues. Here the CDR3 reads CASSPRQISYGYTF.

V gene TRBV12-3 or TRBV12-4 combines with J gene TRBJ1-5. This CDR3 region has 14 residues. The CDR3 is CASSSDGPWQPQHF.

The chain joins TRBV7-2 to TRBJ2-1; with no DNA, the TCRdb D assignment of TRBD1 cannot be verified. This CDR3 contains 14 residues. Per the germline V gene, CDR1 is SGHTA and CDR2 is FQGNSA. CDR3 protein: CASSSPGWGNEQFF.

The chain combines TRBV18 with TRBJ2-7. Looked up from germline, CDR1 is KGHSH and CDR2 is LQKENI. This CDR3 spans 13 amino acids. The CDR3 reads CASSPDGTYEQYF.

The chain uses TRBV18 and TRBJ2-7. This CDR3 contains 12 residues. Germline V lookup: CDR1 KGHSH, CDR2 LQKENI. The CDR3 spells CASSTDGYEQYF.

The chain recombines TRBV5-1 with TRBJ1-2; there is no DNA to check the TCRdb D call of TRBD1. This CDR3 is built from 14 residues. Germline CDR1 reads SGHRS; CDR2 reads YFSETQ. The CDR3 loop reads CASSLAQGRDGYTF.

The chain has TRBV5-1 and TRBJ1-2. Germline CDR1 and CDR2: SGHRS and YFSETQ. The CDR3 covers 13 residues. The CDR3: CASSFGANYGYTF.

The rearrangement uses TRBV6-5 and TRBJ1-2; no DNA is available, so the TRBD1 call from TCRdb remains unchecked. The CDR3 contains 14 residues. The germline CDR1 and CDR2 sequences are MNHEY and SVGAGI. The CDR3 reads CASSSVQGSYGYTF.